These 21 T cell receptor beta chains originate from one sample sequenced in a study of cytomegalovirus exposure and HLA in healthy donors (TCRdb year 2017). Libraries were prepared through the immunoSEQ multiplex PCR assay. The multiplex PCR relied on a mix of 60 forward primers for TCR Vbeta segments and 13 reverse primers for TCR Jbeta segments. Imported from immuneACCESS, the table was reduced by TCRdb to in-frame sequences with V and J called. These copies leave out some clones; in studies compared against another copy, an unresolved V gene accounts for under half, and the cause of the remainder is not known. Recorded for this sample are around 200,000 clones; 70% to 85% of them occurred a single time. The top ten constitute nearly 4.5% of the sample. The specimen sequenced was PBMCs. These receptors all stem from a woman aged 25 to 39 in good health and CMV-seropositive.

The CDR3 region has the DNA TGTGCCAGCAGTCGGACTAGCACAGATACGCAGTATTTT. It encodes CASSRTSTDTQYF. The V and J genes are TRBV6-5 and TRBJ2-3; possibly TRBD2 for D (5 bases). The CDR3 consists of 13 residues. V lost 5 bases and J 0 bases, leaving 6 bases between the germline ends. Germline V lookup: CDR1 MNHEY, CDR2 SVGAGI.

This chain links TRBV14 with TRBJ2-1, with a weak D call TRBD2 (5 bases). This CDR3 comprises 15 residues. With 6 bases removed from V and 1 base from J, the gap between germline ends came to 13 bases. Germline loops: CDR1 SGHDN, CDR2 FVKESK. The CDR3 reads CASSQDFQSYNEQFF. The DNA of the CDR3 is TGTGCCAGCAGTCAGGACTTCCAGTCCTACAATGAGCAGTTCTTC.

This chain uses TRBV11-2 with TRBJ2-5; perhaps TRBD2 as D (5 bases). Per germline, CDR1 SGHAT and CDR2 FQNNGV. V lost 5 bases to trimming and J lost 7 bases, with 14 bases between them. There are 13 residues in the CDR3. CDR3 bases: TGTGCCAGCAGCACAAGGACGGCGGGGACCCAGTACTTC. This sequence encodes CASSTRTAGTQYF.

CDR3 protein: CASTLREGTDTQYF. In nucleotides, the CDR3 is TGTGCCAGTACCCTCCGGGAGGGCACAGATACGCAGTATTTT. J is TRBJ2-3 and V is TRBV19; TRBD2 agrees at 7 bases. Germline CDR1 and CDR2: LNHDA and SQIVND (reference sequence). The CDR3 sequence is 14 residues long. Trimming removed 7 bases from V and 1 base from J; junction bases left unmatched: 5.

The rearrangement links TRBV19 to TRBJ1-2, with no clear D. With 9 bases removed from V and 5 bases from J, the gap between germline ends came to 4 bases. The CDR3 is 9 residues long. Per the germline V gene, CDR1 is LNHDA and CDR2 is SQIVND (reference sequence). CDR3 protein: CASGYGYTF. The CDR3 nucleotides are TGTGCCAGCGGGTATGGCTACACCTTC.

V and J are TRBV4-3 and TRBJ2-7, with 8 bases that match TRBD2. V lost 3 bases and J lost 0; bases outside the gene matches: 10. In germline, CDR1 is LGHNA, CDR2 YSLEER. The CDR3 spans 17 residues. The CDR3 spells CASSHEGGREASYEQYF. Written as DNA, the CDR3 is TGCGCCAGCAGCCATGAAGGCGGGCGGGAGGCCTCCTACGAGCAGTACTTC.

This rearrangement joins TRBV19 to TRBJ1-5; no clear D. V lost 1 base to trimming and J lost 2 bases, with 12 bases between them. The CDR3 totals 16 residues. Looked up from germline, CDR1 is LNHDA and CDR2 is SQIVND (reference sequence). The CDR3, as DNA: TGTGCCAGTAGTATAGGACGGGGAAGAGGCAATCAGCCCCAGCATTTT. Translation gives CASSIGRGRGNQPQHF.

This rearrangement joins TRBV5-4 to TRBJ1-1; 9 nucleotides agree with TRBD1. V was clipped by 6 bases and J by 2 bases; unmatched bases: 11. Germline V gene sequence: CDR1 SGHNT, CDR2 YYREEE (reference sequence). The CDR3 contains 16 residues. The CDR3 nucleotides read TGTGCCAGCACACCAAGGACAGGGGTAATTAACACTGAAGCTTTCTTT. This codes for CASTPRTGVINTEAFF.

The chain recombines TRBV9 with TRBJ2-7, with D hard to call. V was shortened by 0 bases and J by 5 bases, with 18 bases between the two germline ends. Looked up from germline, CDR1 is SGDLS and CDR2 is YYNGEE. The CDR3 is 16 amino acids. This chain's CDR3 is CASSVAPLPTSNEQYF. The CDR3 nucleotides are TGTGCCAGCAGCGTAGCCCCGCTCCCTACGAGTAACGAGCAGTACTTC.

The chain combines TRBV5-4 with TRBJ2-7; perhaps TRBD1 as D (5 bases). From germline, CDR1 is SGHNT and CDR2 YYREEE (reference sequence). V shed 1 base and J shed 3 bases, with 8 bases lying between them. The CDR3 covers 13 residues. CDR3 in DNA: TGTGCCAGCAGCTTGATAGGGGTCTACGAGCAGTACTTC. Translation: CASSLIGVYEQYF. Full variable domain (outside the CDR3, taken from reference TRBV5-4 and TRBJ2-7): ETGVTQSPTHLIKTRGQQVTLRCSSQSGHNTVSWYQQALGQGPQFIFQYYREEENGRGNFPPRFSGLQFPNYSSELNVNALELDDSALYLCASSLIGVYEQYFGPGTRLTVT.

The chain recombines TRBV19 with TRBJ1-1, with D maybe TRBD1 (5 bases). The germline V gene encodes CDR1 LNHDA and CDR2 SQIVND (reference sequence). The V and J ends lost 4 bases and 1 base respectively, with 10 bases between them. The CDR3 is 14 residues long. In nucleotides, the CDR3 is TGTGCCAGTAGTACACAGGCCTCGAACACTGAAGCTTTCTTT. This gives the protein CASSTQASNTEAFF.

The chain links TRBV4-3 to TRBJ1-5, with a weak D call TRBD1 (6 bases). The V gene's germline CDR1 is LGHNA and CDR2 YSLEER. This CDR3 has 16 residues. Trimming took off 1 base at V and 1 base at J, with 11 bases between the two ends. The CDR3, as DNA: TGCGCCAGCAGCCAAGTTAGACAGGCCAGCAATCAGCCCCAGCATTTT. Amino acids: CASSQVRQASNQPQHF.

This clone appeared a few times. The chain combines TRBV5-6 with TRBJ2-6; 11 bases are shared with TRBD1. The germline V gene encodes CDR1 SGHDT and CDR2 YYEEEE. The J segment lost 2 bases and the V segment lost 4 bases, leaving 5 bases of the junction unmatched. This CDR3 comprises 17 residues. CDR3 protein: CASSGGQGAPGANVLTF. The CDR3 bases are TGTGCCAGCAGCGGCGGACAGGGGGCCCCTGGGGCCAACGTCCTGACTTTC.

This sequence joins TRBV4-3 and TRBJ1-2; 8 bases agree with TRBD1. V shed 3 bases and J 3 bases; nucleotides not matched to a gene: 18. The CDR3 spans 19 residues. Germline loops: CDR1 LGHNA, CDR2 YSLEER. The CDR3 loop reads CASSQTVTGVRLVDYGYTF. CDR3 DNA: TGCGCCAGCAGCCAGACCGTGACAGGGGTGCGGTTAGTTGACTATGGCTACACCTTC.

This clone was counted between two and nine times. The chain uses TRBV11-3 and TRBJ2-5, with D possibly being TRBD2 (7 bases). Germline-derived CDR1 and CDR2 are SGHNT and YENEEA. V gave up 3 bases and J gave up 5 bases, with 13 bases separating them. This CDR3 has 14 residues. The CDR3 protein is CASSFPRGGETQYF. DNA for the CDR3: TGTGCCAGCAGCTTCCCCAGGGGAGGGGAGACCCAGTACTTC.

The chain is built from TRBV5-1 and TRBJ2-3, with a tentative D call TRBD2 (5 bases). The germline V and J ends were trimmed by 4 bases and 7 bases, with 13 bases remaining between them. The CDR3 runs 13 residues. Germline CDR1 and CDR2: SGHRS and YFSETQ. This chain's CDR3 is CASSGVTGNTQYF. In DNA form, the CDR3 reads TGCGCCAGCAGCGGAGTGACGGGGAATACGCAGTATTTT.

There are a few counts of this clone. V and J are TRBV2 and TRBJ2-5; 8 nucleotides line up with TRBD1. The CDR3 loop spans 13 amino acids. With V trimmed by 6 bases and J by 3 bases, 3 bases remained unmatched. Germline V gives CDR1 SNHLY, CDR2 FYNNEI. CDR3 sequence: CASRPTGEETQYF. CDR3 bases: TGTGCCAGCAGGCCGACAGGGGAAGAGACCCAGTACTTC.

This chain links TRBV13 with TRBJ2-7; 9 positions match TRBD2. Per the germline V gene, CDR1 is PRHDT and CDR2 is FYEKMQ (reference sequence). The CDR3 length is 15 residues. V lost 5 bases and J lost 2; bases outside the gene matches: 7. CDR3 sequence: CASSAPGGGAYEQYF. In DNA form, the CDR3 reads TGTGCCAGCAGCGCGCCTGGCGGGGGGGCCTACGAGCAGTACTTC. The full variable domain, completed using reference TRBV13 and TRBJ2-7, is AAGVIQSPRHLIKEKRETATLKCYPIPRHDTVYWYQQGPGQDPQFLISFYEKMQSDKGSIPDRFSAQQFSDYHSELNMSSLELGDSALYFCASSAPGGGAYEQYFGPGTRLTVT.

The chain links TRBV6-6 to TRBJ1-3; 8 bases fit TRBD1. The CDR3 sequence is 15 residues long. The junction had 5 bases not matched to a gene; V was cut back by 5 bases and J by 2 bases. CDR1 and CDR2 (germline): MNHNY, SVGAGI (reference sequence). CDR3 region: CASSTWTGTGNTIYF. The CDR3 region has the DNA TGTGCCAGCAGTACTTGGACAGGGACTGGAAACACCATATATTTT.

V gene TRBV27 combines with J gene TRBJ2-7; TRBD1 matches 7 bases. J gave up 3 bases and V 6 bases, and 5 bases lay outside the gene matches. The CDR3 totals 13 residues. Germline V gene data show CDR1 as MNHEY and CDR2 as SMNVEV (reference sequence). The CDR3 DNA reads as TGTGCCAGCAGCCTCGGGACAGACTACGAGCAGTACTTC. Protein: CASSLGTDYEQYF.

This chain links TRBV14 with TRBJ2-3; tentative D call: TRBD2 (6 bases). CDR1 SGHDN and CDR2 FVKESK come from the germline V gene. V dropped 2 bases and J dropped 6 bases, with 12 bases sitting between them. This CDR3 has 14 residues. In DNA, the CDR3 is TGTGCCAGCAGCCAATGGGGGGATGGTGATACGCAGTATTTT. This gives the protein CASSQWGDGDTQYF. Variable domain in full (rest from reference TRBV14 and TRBJ2-3): EAGVTQFPSHSVIEKGQTVTLRCDPISGHDNLYWYRRVMGKEIKFLLHFVKESKQDESGMPNNRFLAERTGGTYSTLKVQPAELEDSGVYFCASSQWGDGDTQYFGPGTRLTVL.